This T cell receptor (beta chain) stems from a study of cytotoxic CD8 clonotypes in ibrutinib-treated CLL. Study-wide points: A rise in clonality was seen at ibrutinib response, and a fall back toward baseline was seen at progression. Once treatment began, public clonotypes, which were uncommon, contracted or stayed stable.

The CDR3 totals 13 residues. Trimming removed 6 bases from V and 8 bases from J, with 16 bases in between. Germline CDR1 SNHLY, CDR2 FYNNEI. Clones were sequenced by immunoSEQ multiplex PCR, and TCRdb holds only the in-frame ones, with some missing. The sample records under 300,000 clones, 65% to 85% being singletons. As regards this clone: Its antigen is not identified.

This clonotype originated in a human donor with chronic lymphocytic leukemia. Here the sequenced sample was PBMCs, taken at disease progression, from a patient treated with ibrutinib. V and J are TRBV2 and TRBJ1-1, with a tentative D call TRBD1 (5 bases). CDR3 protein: CASSAGTMDEAFF. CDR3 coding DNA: TGTGCCAGCAGCGCCGGGACGATGGACGAAGCTTTCTTT.